These 32 T cell receptor beta chains came from one sample sequenced in a study of beta chain features in type 1 diabetes. Every isolated RNA sample was fully reverse transcribed, so sequencing captured expressed TCRB transcripts. Repertoires were generated with immunoSEQ multiplex PCR, while TCRdb's copy carries only in-frame clones and drops some. Of 500,000 to 700,000 clones listed, about a sixth are singletons. Sequences were obtained from naive CD4+ T cells from blood. These receptors originate from a man aged 18-30 years in good health.

This rearrangement joins TRBV15 to TRBJ1-4; tentatively, D is TRBD1 (5 bases). Trimming left V 1 base short and J 14 bases short, with 11 bases between. Germline CDR1 LNHNV, CDR2 YYDKDF (reference sequence). The CDR3 has 12 residues. The CDR3 coding sequence is TGTGCCACCAGCAGAGGGAGCGGGGGGCTGTTTTTT. The encoded protein is CATSRGSGGLFF.

This clone was seen only a few times. The rearrangement joins TRBV6-6 to TRBJ1-1; D unresolved. The germline V gene has CDR1 MNHNY and CDR2 SVGAGI (reference sequence). V gave up 4 bases and J gave up 0 bases, with 9 bases separating them. CDR3 size: 14 residues. The CDR3, as DNA: TGTGCCAGCAGTTCACACAGCATGAACACTGAAGCTTTCTTT. This translates into CASSSHSMNTEAFF.

This clone turned up a few times. At one of its ends the junction is not consistent with the germline gene, which may arise from a read error. In DNA, the CDR3 is TGCTCCAGCAGCCAAGATCTTGACAGGGTTAACACTGAAGCTTTCTTT. Its protein product is CSSSQDLDRVNTEAFF. The chain couples TRBV4-3 to TRBJ1-1; the match to TRBD1 covers 7 bases. Germline loops: CDR1 LGHNA, CDR2 YSLEER. This CDR3 is built from 16 residues.

The chain carries TRBV27 and TRBJ2-3; D is possibly TRBD2 (6 bases). The V gene lost 6 bases and the J gene lost 1 base, with 14 bases spanning the gap. This CDR3 is built from 15 residues. Germline V gene sequence: CDR1 MNHEY, CDR2 SMNVEV (reference sequence). For the CDR3, the DNA is TGTGCCAGCAGCCGTCCTAGCGTCGGCACAGATACGCAGTATTTT. Its translation: CASSRPSVGTDTQYF.

The rearrangement links TRBV6-6 to TRBJ2-7; possibly TRBD1 for D (6 bases). Between the trimmed V and J ends, which lost 2 bases and 2 bases, there was a span of 7 bases. CDR3 length equals 13 residues. Germline V lookup: CDR1 MNHNY, CDR2 SVGAGI (reference sequence). The CDR3 here is CASSYGDTYEQYF. In DNA, the CDR3 is TGTGCCAGCAGTTACGGGGACACCTACGAGCAGTACTTC.

CDR3 bases: TGTGCCAGCAGTCCGGGTCGCAGCTACGAGCAGTACTTC. Its translation is CASSPGRSYEQYF. V is TRBV6-5 and J is TRBJ2-7; D is unresolved. The germline V gene encodes CDR1 MNHEY and CDR2 SVGAGI. The length of the CDR3 is 13 residues. V lost 5 bases to trimming and J lost 3 bases, with 11 bases between them.

This sequence joins TRBV11-2 and TRBJ2-7; D unresolved. V was cut by 6 bases and J by 2 bases, with 5 bases left in between. The CDR3 is made up of 11 amino acids. CDR1 and CDR2 from the germline V gene are SGHAT and FQNNGV. The DNA for the CDR3 is TGTGCCAGCAGGATGACCTACGAGCAGTACTTC. Translating gives CASRMTYEQYF. The whole variable domain, filled in from reference TRBV11-2 and TRBJ2-7, reads EAGVAQSPRYKIIEKRQSVAFWCNPISGHATLYWYQQILGQGPKLLIQFQNNGVVDDSQLPKDRFSAERLKGVDSTLKIQPAKLEDSAVYLCASRMTYEQYFGPGTRLTVT.

This clone was seen only a few times. This rearrangement joins TRBV28 to TRBJ2-1, with D possibly being TRBD1 (7 bases). V lost 4 bases, J lost 7 bases, and 14 bases lay in between. Germline CDR1 MDHEN, CDR2 SYDVKM. This CDR3 has 14 amino acids. The CDR3 DNA reads TGTGCCAGCAGTTATCAACAGGGGAGGAATGAGCAGTTCTTC. This translates into CASSYQQGRNEQFF.

V usage is TRBV9 and J usage is TRBJ1-2; 8 nucleotides match TRBD1. Germline V lookup: CDR1 SGDLS, CDR2 YYNGEE. The CDR3 consists of 16 residues. J was trimmed by 0 bases and V by 4 bases; bases with no gene match: 8. The CDR3, as DNA: TGTGCCAGCAGCCCCCGACAGGGGTCGGCTAACTATGGCTACACCTTC. Translation: CASSPRQGSANYGYTF.

A few counts support this clone. The gene calls are TRBV7-2 and TRBJ2-2; possible D gene TRBD2, 5 bases. CDR1 is SGHTA and CDR2 is FQGNSA in the germline V gene. With 6 bases removed from V and 4 bases from J, the gap between germline ends came to 15 bases. The CDR3 sequence is 15 residues long. CDR3 sequence: CASRPTPRGTGELFF. CDR3 DNA sequence: TGTGCCAGCAGACCGACACCTCGGGGCACCGGGGAGCTGTTTTTT.

J is TRBJ1-2 and V is TRBV4-3, with TRBD1 identical over 8 bases. This CDR3 comprises 16 residues. Unmatched junction bases numbered 12, after V lost 3 bases and J lost 6 bases. CDR1 and CDR2 (germline): LGHNA, YSLEER. As DNA, the CDR3 is TGCGCCAGCAGCCAGGAACCAGGGGGCGTCAACGATGGCTACACCTTC. Its translation is CASSQEPGGVNDGYTF.

CDR3 sequence: CASSILAGGAYEQYF. CDR3 nucleotide sequence: TGTGCCAGTAGTATACTAGCGGGAGGGGCCTACGAGCAGTACTTC. The V call is TRBV19, the J call TRBJ2-7, with TRBD2 matching 12 bases. V dropped 2 bases and J dropped 2; count of bases not matched to a gene: 1. The CDR3 contains 15 residues. CDR1 and CDR2 (germline): LNHDA, SQIVND (reference sequence). Based on the CDR3 plus reference TRBV19 and TRBJ2-7, the full variable domain is DGGITQSPKYLFRKEGQNVTLSCEQNLNHDAMYWYRQDPGQGLRLIYYSQIVNDFQKGDIAEGYSVSREKKESFPLTVTSAQKNPTAFYLCASSILAGGAYEQYFGPGTRLTVT.

CDR3: CASHRDRVELDTEAFF. In DNA form, the CDR3 reads TGTGCCAGCCACCGGGACAGGGTCGAGTTGGACACTGAAGCTTTCTTT. This rearrangement joins TRBV11-1 to TRBJ1-1; 9 bases agree with TRBD1. The V and J ends lost 8 bases and 3 bases, in that order; junction bases with no gene match: 13. Per germline, CDR1 SGHAT and CDR2 FQDESV (reference sequence). The CDR3 covers 16 residues.

The CDR3: CASSGKAKNIQYF. CDR3 sequence (DNA): TGTGCCAGCAGCGGAAAAGCCAAAAACATTCAGTACTTC. This chain links TRBV9 with TRBJ2-4; D gene uncertain. In germline, CDR1 is SGDLS, CDR2 YYNGEE. V was pared by 3 bases and J by 0 bases, with 4 bases between. The CDR3 length is 13 residues. The variable domain in full, with the rest retrieved from reference TRBV9 and TRBJ2-4, is DSGVTQTPKHLITATGQRVTLRCSPRSGDLSVYWYQQSLDQGLQFLIQYYNGEERAKGNILERFSAQQFPDLHSELNLSSLELGDSALYFCASSGKAKNIQYFGAGTRLSVL.

This CDR3 reads CASSPYNNQPQHF. DNA for the CDR3: TGTGCCAGCAGCCCTTATAACAATCAGCCCCAGCATTTT. The chain uses TRBV7-9 and TRBJ1-5; D remains unclear. Germline V CDR1 and CDR2: SEHNR, FQNEAQ (reference sequence). V lost 5 bases and J lost 3, with 8 bases in between. This CDR3 region has 13 residues.

The V gene is TRBV25-1, the J gene TRBJ2-2; D is perhaps TRBD2 (5 bases). CDR3 size: 16 residues. Trimming removed 4 bases at V and 0 bases at J, with 12 bases between. Germline V lookup: CDR1 MGHDK, CDR2 SYGVNS. The CDR3: CASSARDLANTGELFF. The CDR3 nucleotides read TGTGCCAGCAGTGCTCGGGATTTGGCGAACACCGGGGAGCTGTTTTTT.

This clone was seen more than once but under ten times. The chain has TRBV6-5 and TRBJ2-1, with 11 bases identical to TRBD2. After removal of 2 bases from V and 7 bases from J, the junction contained 7 bases not matched to a gene. The CDR3 has 16 amino acids. Germline CDR1 and CDR2: MNHEY and SVGAGI. The CDR3 DNA reads TGTGCCAGCAGTTACACCGGGACTAGCGGTCAAAATGAGCAGTTCTTC. The encoded protein is CASSYTGTSGQNEQFF.

The rearrangement joins TRBV7-2 to TRBJ1-6; D is perhaps TRBD1 (5 bases). CDR1 and CDR2 from the germline V gene are SGHTA and FQGNSA. The CDR3 spans 14 residues. Deletions cut 5 bases from V and 10 bases from J, with 15 bases between. CDR3 nucleotides: TGTGCCAGCAGCCGAGGAGGGGTTAGCTCACCCCTCCACTTT. It specifies CASSRGGVSSPLHF.

This clone was seen more than once but under ten times. The J gene is TRBJ2-7, the V gene TRBV7-2; D unclear. The V gene lost 1 base and the J gene lost 3 bases, with 7 bases spanning the gap. This CDR3 is built from 13 residues. The germline V gene encodes CDR1 SGHTA and CDR2 FQGNSA. Written as DNA, the CDR3 is TGTGCCAGCAGCTTAGGGGGTATCTACGAGCAGTACTTC. Protein: CASSLGGIYEQYF.

This clone was observed a few times. CDR3 region: CASSQGEGDYEQYF. In DNA, the CDR3 is TGTGCCAGCAGCCAAGGGGAGGGGGACTACGAGCAGTACTTC. The chain is built from TRBV4-2 and TRBJ2-7, with D perhaps TRBD2 (7 bases). The CDR3 covers 14 residues. Germline CDR1 and CDR2: LGHNA and YNFKEQ. The V end was cut by 1 base, the J end by 3 bases, with 10 bases between.

J is TRBJ2-6 and V is TRBV9; TRBD1 aligns across 8 bases. Germline values: CDR1 SGDLS, CDR2 YYNGEE. The CDR3 runs 16 residues. Losses at the gene ends were 5 bases for V and 3 bases for J; bases not matched to a gene: 7. CDR3 residues: CASRRGTGLGANVLTF. The CDR3 nucleotides are TGTGCCAGCAGACGCGGGACAGGCCTTGGGGCCAACGTCCTGACTTTC.

In its sample, this clone was seen a few times. The rearrangement uses TRBV19 and TRBJ2-7, with 7 bases lining up with TRBD1. The V and J ends lost 4 bases and 3 bases, in that order; junction bases with no gene match: 9. The length of the CDR3 is 15 residues. The germline V gene has CDR1 LNHDA and CDR2 SQIVND (reference sequence). The CDR3 bases are TGTGCCAGTAGTACTCCGACAGGGACAGTCTACGAGCAGTACTTC. Amino acid sequence: CASSTPTGTVYEQYF.

V usage is TRBV19 and J usage is TRBJ2-1; possible D gene TRBD1, 6 bases. The CDR3 has 15 residues. Trimming took off 5 bases at V and 6 bases at J, with 17 bases between the two ends. The germline CDR1 and CDR2 sequences are LNHDA and SQIVND (reference sequence). This CDR3 reads CASSPNRPRGNEQFF. The CDR3 DNA reads TGTGCCAGTAGTCCTAACCGTCCCAGGGGCAATGAGCAGTTCTTC.

This clone appeared a few times. This chain connects TRBV7-2 to TRBJ2-7; D is unresolved. The CDR3 totals 13 residues. V shed 5 bases and J shed 3 bases, with 11 bases lying between them. Looked up from germline, CDR1 is SGHTA and CDR2 is FQGNSA. The DNA for the CDR3 is TGTGCCAGCAGCCCCACAAACCGCTACGAGCAGTACTTC. It is translated as CASSPTNRYEQYF.

V is TRBV27 and J is TRBJ2-7; unclear D gene. This CDR3 contains 15 residues. Looked up from germline, CDR1 is MNHEY and CDR2 is SMNVEV (reference sequence). V was pared by 3 bases and J by 0 bases, with 12 bases between. DNA for the CDR3: TGTGCCAGCAGTTTCAGGCGACGGCACTCCTACGAGCAGTACTTC. It codes for CASSFRRRHSYEQYF.

As concerns this clone: Other DNA sequences in this specimen translate into the identical CDR3. The gene calls are TRBV5-1 and TRBJ2-1; D remains unclear. CDR1 is SGHRS and CDR2 is YFSETQ in the germline V gene. The ends were cut back, 4 bases at V and 8 bases at J, with 10 bases in the middle. CDR3 length equals 12 residues. The DNA of the CDR3 is TGCGCCAGCAGCCCGAGTCGGGATGAGCAGTTCTTC. It is translated as CASSPSRDEQFF.

The rearrangement joins TRBV4-2 to TRBJ1-4, with a weak D call TRBD1 (5 bases). V was shortened by 4 bases and J by 2 bases, with 8 bases between the two germline ends. CDR1 LGHNA and CDR2 YNFKEQ come from the germline V gene. This CDR3 region has 14 residues. CDR3: CASSPGRTNEKLFF. CDR3 nucleotide sequence: TGTGCCAGCAGCCCAGGGCGGACTAATGAAAAACTGTTTTTT.

This chain uses TRBV19 with TRBJ2-7; possibly TRBD2 for D (6 bases). The V gene lost 6 bases and the J gene lost 5 bases, with 11 bases spanning the gap. There are 12 residues in the CDR3. Germline-derived CDR1 and CDR2 are LNHDA and SQIVND (reference sequence). The CDR3, as DNA: TGTGCCAGTAGCCACGGAGGGAACGAGCAGTACTTC. Translating it yields CASSHGGNEQYF.

The table lists this clone with a few counts. The chain carries TRBV14 and TRBJ2-1; the D gene is possibly TRBD1 (6 bases). The CDR3 covers 15 residues. Trimming removed 4 bases at V and 3 bases at J, with 13 bases between. Germline V lookup: CDR1 SGHDN, CDR2 FVKESK. The CDR3 spells CASSPRQDHYNEQFF. In DNA form, the CDR3 reads TGTGCCAGCAGCCCCCGACAGGACCACTACAATGAGCAGTTCTTC.

This clone was detected only a few times. V gene TRBV7-9 combines with J gene TRBJ2-7; a possible D gene is TRBD2 (5 bases). Germline-derived CDR1 and CDR2 are SEHNR and FQNEAQ (reference sequence). V lost 2 bases and J lost 3, with 11 bases in between. This CDR3 is 14 amino acids long. CDR3 residues: CASSLRQAGYEQYF. The CDR3 DNA follows: TGTGCCAGCAGCTTAAGGCAGGCGGGCTACGAGCAGTACTTC.

Comments on this clone: Other DNA sequences in the sample encode the same CDR3. The genes are TRBV28 and TRBJ2-5; D not resolved. The length of the CDR3 is 11 residues. The ends were cut back, 7 bases at V and 8 bases at J, with 11 bases in the middle. CDR1 and CDR2 from the germline V gene are MDHEN and SYDVKM. The CDR3 sequence is CASTLGETQYF. Here the CDR3 DNA reads TGTGCCAGCACCCTCGGTGAAACCCAGTACTTC.

The chain uses TRBV7-2 and TRBJ2-5; D gene ambiguous. V lost 2 bases and J lost 7, with 11 bases in between. The germline V gene encodes CDR1 SGHTA and CDR2 FQGNSA. The CDR3 is 13 residues long. CDR3 in amino acids: CASSLLEWGTQYF. The CDR3 DNA sequence: TGTGCCAGCAGCTTACTTGAGTGGGGGACCCAGTACTTC.